Shown below are 14 T cell receptor beta chains from a single sample sequenced in a study of blood T cells in healthy people across ages. Alongside a J-beta primer mix, a sample-barcoded 5' primer served in a second PCR lasting about 7 to 12 cycles. TCRdb ran MiXCR on the 5' RACE reads and lists one entry per CDR3 protein. The sample lists around 800,000 distinct CDR3 sequences, 25% to 30% occurring once. These same data were also listed under a study on T cells of mothers and their children.

The sample taken for sequencing was blood. These receptor sequences come from a boy aged 10-17 years in good health.

This clonotype was detected only a few times. The chain carries TRBV7-6 and TRBJ2-1; D gene unclear. The CDR3 totals 18 residues. Germline V gene data show CDR1 as SGHVS and CDR2 as FNYEAQ. V lost 1 base and J lost 0, with 16 bases in between. CDR3 region: CASSLEPQVLSSYNEQFF. DNA for the CDR3: TGTGCCAGCAGCTTAGAGCCCCAGGTCCTGAGCTCCTACAATGAGCAGTTCTTC. The variable domain in full, completed from reference TRBV7-6 and TRBJ2-1, reads GAGVSQSPRYKVTKRGQDVALRCDPISGHVSLYWYRQALGQGPEFLTYFNYEAQQDKSGLPNDRFSAERPEGSISTLTIQRTEQRDSAMYRCASSLEPQVLSSYNEQFFGPGTRLTVL.

This clonotype showed up just a few times. The chain joins TRBV12-3 or TRBV12-4 to TRBJ1-2, with D possibly TRBD1 on 6 matching bases. The CDR3 is 17 residues long. V was clipped by 6 bases and J by 0 bases, with 20 bases between them. The CDR3 protein is CASSPWAGTHPNYGYTF. CDR3 in DNA: TGTGCCAGCAGCCCGTGGGCCGGGACACACCCTAACTATGGCTACACCTTC.

This clonotype was found many times. This chain uses TRBV6-6 with TRBJ1-2, with D tentatively TRBD1 (5 bases). Trimming pared 6 bases from V and 2 bases from J, leaving 10 bases between. The CDR3 has 13 amino acids. CDR1 and CDR2 from the germline V gene are MNHNY and SVGAGI (reference sequence). This CDR3 is CASSPGTNYGYTF. The CDR3 DNA reads as TGTGCCAGCAGCCCGGGGACCAACTATGGCTACACCTTC.

This clonotype occurred a few times. This chain connects TRBV5-1 to TRBJ2-5; maybe TRBD1 (6 bases). The V gene lost 2 bases and the J gene lost 4 bases, with 12 bases spanning the gap. Germline V lookup: CDR1 SGHRS, CDR2 YFSETQ. The CDR3 spans 14 residues. CDR3 in amino acids: CASSFQGYGETQYF. CDR3 sequence (DNA): TGCGCCAGCAGCTTCCAGGGGTATGGAGAGACCCAGTACTTC.

The V call is TRBV12-3 or TRBV12-4, the J call TRBJ1-2; D not resolved. The CDR3 sequence is 15 residues long. The V end lost 1 base, the J end lost 4 bases, and 13 bases lay between the germline ends. The CDR3 loop is CASSLVPIARYGYTF. Here the CDR3 DNA reads TGTGCCAGCAGTTTAGTGCCAATAGCCCGCTATGGCTACACCTTC.

The chain is built from TRBV25-1 and TRBJ2-5, with 10 bases lining up with TRBD1. The V gene's germline CDR1 is MGHDK and CDR2 SYGVNS. The CDR3 length is 15 residues. With V trimmed by 1 base and J by 7 bases, 6 bases remained unmatched. CDR3 protein: CASSESTGGGGTQYF. In DNA form, the CDR3 reads TGTGCCAGCAGTGAATCGACAGGGGGCGGCGGGACCCAGTACTTC.

The chain employs TRBV20-1 and TRBJ2-5, with D maybe TRBD2 (6 bases). Germline CDR1 is DFQATT and CDR2 is SNEGSKA (reference sequence). The CDR3 has 14 residues. Trimming pared 3 bases from V and 5 bases from J, leaving 16 bases between. Here the CDR3 reads CSASLGRIGETQYF. DNA of the CDR3: TGCAGTGCTAGCTTAGGGAGGATTGGGGAGACCCAGTACTTC.

In DNA form, the CDR3 reads TGCAGTGCTAGAATCGGCACCGGGGAGCTGTTTTTT. Its translation is CSARIGTGELFF. The chain combines TRBV20-1 with TRBJ2-2, with D hard to call. The CDR3 is 12 amino acids. Trimming stripped 2 bases from V and 4 bases from J, with 5 bases between. Germline assignment: CDR1 DFQATT and CDR2 SNEGSKA (reference sequence).

CDR3 in amino acids: CSVYGTGPLSSYNEQFF. The CDR3 bases are TGCAGCGTTTACGGGACAGGTCCCTTAAGCTCCTACAATGAGCAGTTCTTC. This chain links TRBV29-1 with TRBJ2-1; TRBD1 matches 8 bases. The V and J ends lost 5 bases and 0 bases, in that order; junction bases with no gene match: 12. This CDR3 has 17 amino acids. Germline V CDR1 and CDR2: SQVTM, ANQGSEA.

V usage is TRBV28 and J usage is TRBJ2-5; perhaps TRBD1 as D (6 bases). The CDR3 has 14 amino acids. Looked up from germline, CDR1 is MDHEN and CDR2 is SYDVKM. The V end was cut by 5 bases, the J end by 0 bases, with 10 bases between. The CDR3 sequence is CASSPGQYQETQYF. As DNA, the CDR3 is TGTGCCAGCAGTCCCGGACAGTACCAAGAGACCCAGTACTTC.

This clonotype was seen only once. CDR3 DNA: TGCAGTGCTTACTACTCCTTACGAGGTGAAAAACTGTTTTTT. Protein sequence: CSAYYSLRGEKLFF. The chain joins TRBV20-1 to TRBJ1-4; D is unresolved. The germline gives CDR1 DFQATT, CDR2 SNEGSKA (reference sequence). Trimming pared 5 bases from V and 7 bases from J, leaving 17 bases between. CDR3 length equals 14 residues.

In this sample, this clonotype turned up a few times. The rearrangement links TRBV28 to TRBJ2-7; TRBD1 aligns across 9 bases. The CDR3 spans 16 residues. Germline CDR1 reads MDHEN; CDR2 reads SYDVKM. The trim removed 5 bases at V and 3 bases at J, leaving 11 bases unmatched. The CDR3 region has the DNA TGTGCCAGCAGTCTCCCTCTGAGGACAGGGGTCTACGAGCAGTACTTC. It encodes CASSLPLRTGVYEQYF. Drawing the rest from reference TRBV28 and TRBJ2-7, the complete variable domain is DVKVTQSSRYLVKRTGEKVFLECVQDMDHENMFWYRQDPGLGLRLIYFSYDVKMKEKGDIPEGYSVSREKKERFSLILESASTNQTSMYLCASSLPLRTGVYEQYFGPGTRLTVT.

The chain links TRBV9 to TRBJ2-2; 10 bases agree with TRBD2. From germline, CDR1 is SGDLS and CDR2 YYNGEE. The CDR3 consists of 15 residues. V shed 10 bases, J shed 0 bases, and the junction held 6 bases outside the gene matches. The CDR3 region is CAPESGGANTGELFF. CDR3 bases: TGTGCCCCGGAAAGCGGGGGGGCGAACACCGGGGAGCTGTTTTTT. Full variable domain (missing parts from reference TRBV9 and TRBJ2-2): DSGVTQTPKHLITATGQRVTLRCSPRSGDLSVYWYQQSLDQGLQFLIQYYNGEERAKGNILERFSAQQFPDLHSELNLSSLELGDSALYFCAPESGGANTGELFFGEGSRLTVL.

This clonotype was seen a handful of times. The V and J genes are TRBV3-1 and TRBJ2-3; D is perhaps TRBD2 (7 bases). V dropped 0 bases and J dropped 6 bases, with 13 bases sitting between them. CDR3 length: 15 amino acids. Per the germline V gene, CDR1 is LGHDT and CDR2 is YNNKEL (reference sequence). CDR3 sequence: CASSQDGGGGDTQYF. The CDR3 bases are TGTGCCAGCAGCCAAGATGGTGGGGGGGGCGATACGCAGTATTTT.